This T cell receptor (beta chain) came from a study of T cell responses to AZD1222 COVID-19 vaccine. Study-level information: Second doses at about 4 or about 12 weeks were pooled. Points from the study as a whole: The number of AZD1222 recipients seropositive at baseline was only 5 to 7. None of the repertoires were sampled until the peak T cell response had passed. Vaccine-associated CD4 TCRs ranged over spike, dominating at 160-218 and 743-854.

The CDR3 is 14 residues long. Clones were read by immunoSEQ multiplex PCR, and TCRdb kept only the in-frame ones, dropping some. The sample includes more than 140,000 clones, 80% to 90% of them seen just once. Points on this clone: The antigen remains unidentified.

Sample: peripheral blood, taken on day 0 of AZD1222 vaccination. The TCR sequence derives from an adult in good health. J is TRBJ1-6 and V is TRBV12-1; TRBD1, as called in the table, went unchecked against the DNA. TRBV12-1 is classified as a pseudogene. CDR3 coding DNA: TGTGCCAGCACCTCCAGGGGTAAGCATTCACCCCTCCACTTT. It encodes CASTSRGKHSPLHF.